This T cell receptor beta chain comes out of a study of T-cell reconstitution after alpha-beta-depleted transplantation in children. Whole-study findings and limits: The origin of high day-60 TCRbeta diversity in some patients lay in surviving recipient T cells and thymic progenitors. Once a year had passed after transplant, T-cell counts and diversity came mostly from newly produced T cells. Expanded graft clones numbering several hundred reportedly gave rise to alpha-beta T cells about two months after transplant.

Unique molecular identifiers were used in preparing the TCRbeta library. MiXCR, applied by TCRdb to the PCR reads, yields one record per CDR3 protein. Here the sample spans 700,000 or so distinct CDR3 sequences, roughly 13% being singletons. The germline V gene has CDR1 DFQATT and CDR2 SNEGSKA (reference sequence). The CDR3 is made up of 14 amino acids. Trimming stripped 6 bases from V and 10 bases from J, with 22 bases between. As concerns this clonotype: The antigen is not known.

The sample was PBMCs, taken before TCRalphabeta/CD19-depleted stem cell transplant. The sequence was collected from a girl aged 2 to 10 with congenital amegakaryocytic thrombocytopenia, due to receive a stem cell transplant. The chain employs TRBV20-1 and TRBJ2-1, with a possible D match to TRBD2 (6 bases). In DNA form, the CDR3 reads TGCAGTGCCCCGGACGGGACTCCGCGCCGGGAGCAGTTCTTC. This translates into CSAPDGTPRREQFF.